Shown below are 10 T cell receptor beta chains from a single sample sequenced in a study of beta chain features in type 1 diabetes. Investigators reverse transcribed all isolated RNA, so they sequenced expressed TCRB transcripts. Produced via immunoSEQ multiplex PCR; TCRdb's table is partial and in-frame only. The table has hundreds of thousands of clones, around 13% seen once; the top ten hold approximately 6.7%. The material sequenced was central memory CD4+ T cells from blood. These receptors all stem from a man aged 30-40 years in good health.

This clone was counted only a few times. The gene calls are TRBV10-3 and TRBJ2-2; 7 positions agree with TRBD1. Germline lookup yields CDR1 ENHRY and CDR2 SYGVKD. V was clipped by 2 bases and J by 0 bases; unmatched bases: 3. CDR3 length equals 16 residues. The CDR3 nucleotides read TGTGCCATCAGTGAGACAGGGGCCCCGAACACCGGGGAGCTGTTTTTT. It yields the protein CAISETGAPNTGELFF.

The chain is built from TRBV21-1 and TRBJ1-5; TRBD1, the table's D call, lacks a check against the DNA. TRBV21-1 is a pseudogene locus. The CDR3 is made up of 16 amino acids. This chain's CDR3 is CASSKAGIGGGQPQHF. CDR3 sequence (DNA): TGTGCCAGCAGCAAGGCAGGGATAGGGGGTGGACAGCCCCAGCATTTT.

In this sample, this clone turned up a few times. CDR3 nucleotide sequence: TGTGCCTGGAGTGCGCAGGGCCTCAGCTCCTATAATTCACCCCTCCACTTT. Amino acids: CAWSAQGLSSYNSPLHF. The genes are TRBV30 and TRBJ1-6, with D perhaps TRBD1 (5 bases). Trimming took off 1 base at V and 0 bases at J, with 13 bases between the two ends. This CDR3 comprises 17 residues. The germline V gene encodes CDR1 GTSNPN and CDR2 SVGIG (reference sequence).

The chain has TRBV7-2 and TRBJ2-7; 10 nucleotides align to TRBD2. CDR3 length: 16 amino acids. Trimming took 5 bases from V and 7 from J; bases not matched to a gene: 14. Per germline, CDR1 SGHTA and CDR2 FQGNSA. CDR3 amino acids: CASSQRYSGRVFEQYV. The CDR3 bases are TGTGCCAGCAGCCAACGTTACAGCGGGAGGGTTTTTGAGCAGTACGTC.

The chain has TRBV7-8 and TRBJ2-7; maybe TRBD2 (5 bases). V shed 5 bases and J shed 2 bases, with 19 bases lying between them. CDR3 size: 16 residues. The germline gives CDR1 SGHVS, CDR2 FQNEAQ. CDR3 amino acids: CASSPYRLAATYEQYF. CDR3 sequence (DNA): TGTGCCAGCAGCCCATACCGCCTAGCTGCGACCTACGAGCAGTACTTC.

The gene calls are TRBV7-2 and TRBJ1-5; D is unclear. The CDR3 spans 14 residues. From germline, CDR1 is SGHTA and CDR2 FQGNSA. Trimming shortened V by 3 bases and J by 6 bases, and 12 bases separated the two germline ends. The CDR3 DNA reads TGTGCCAGCAGCTTGAGCAGCGACGGTCAGCCCCAGCATTTT. Encoded protein: CASSLSSDGQPQHF.

In regard to this clone: At one of its ends the junction is not consistent with the germline gene, which may arise from a read error. V is TRBV5-6 and J is TRBJ2-5; TRBD1 is a possible D gene (5 bases). Germline lookup yields CDR1 SGHDT and CDR2 YYEEEE. The CDR3 sequence is 14 residues long. CDR3: CASNKGMGQETQYF. DNA for the CDR3: TGTGCTAGCAATAAGGGGATGGGCCAAGAGACCCAGTACTTC.

The chain recombines TRBV12-5 with TRBJ1-1; maybe TRBD1 (5 bases). Germline loops: CDR1 LGHNT, CDR2 FRNRAP. This CDR3 region has 13 residues. V was cut by 4 bases and J by 7 bases, with 13 bases left in between. The CDR3 here is CASGSGGYGEAFF. The DNA for the CDR3 is TGTGCTAGTGGTTCGGGGGGGTACGGTGAAGCTTTCTTT. The variable domain in full, completed from reference TRBV12-5 and TRBJ1-1, reads DARVTQTPRHKVTEMGQEVTMRCQPILGHNTVFWYRQTMMQGLELLAYFRNRAPLDDSGMPKDRFSAEMPDATLATLKIQPSEPRDSAVYFCASGSGGYGEAFFGQGTRLTVV.

V and J are TRBV11-3 and TRBJ2-1; TRBD2 aligns across 8 bases. The CDR3 has 18 residues. The germline CDR1 and CDR2 sequences are SGHNT and YENEEA. Losses at the gene ends were 2 bases for V and 6 bases for J; bases not matched to a gene: 15. The CDR3 sequence is CASSLPSTLGLVSNEQFF. CDR3 nucleotide sequence: TGTGCCAGCAGCTTACCCTCAACCTTGGGACTAGTATCCAATGAGCAGTTCTTC.

The chain links TRBV25-1 to TRBJ2-1; 11 bases agree with TRBD2. Germline CDR1 and CDR2: MGHDK and SYGVNS. V lost 4 bases, J lost 4 bases, and 6 bases stayed unmatched. This CDR3 region has 16 residues. CDR3 nucleotide sequence: TGTGCCAGCAGTGTCCTTGGGACTAGCGGTTACAATGAGCAGTTCTTC. The encoded protein is CASSVLGTSGYNEQFF.